This entry describes one T cell receptor beta chain. The method was immunoSEQ multiplex PCR; TCRdb's version includes in-frame clones alone and lacks a portion of them. The sample consists of 25,000 to 30,000 clones, approximately 92% of them appearing once. Between the trimmed V and J ends, which lost 0 bases and 1 base, there was a span of 12 bases. The CDR3 spans 17 residues. Germline lookup yields CDR1 SEHNR and CDR2 FQNEAQ (reference sequence). This specimen comes from a study of T cell changes during pregnancy in multiple sclerosis. The chain joins TRBV7-9 to TRBJ1-4; D is unclear. This receptor was taken from a female donor with multiple sclerosis, enrolled in a pregnancy study. The input for sequencing was CD4+ T cells from peripheral blood mononuclear cells, taken in the first trimester of pregnancy. As DNA, the CDR3 is TGTGCCAGCAGCTTAGCAAAGGACTGGGAAACTAATGAAAAACTGTTTTTT. Translation: CASSLAKDWETNEKLFF. The entire variable domain, with the rest obtained from reference TRBV7-9 and TRBJ1-4, is as follows: DTGVSQNPRHKITKRGQNVTFRCDPISEHNRLYWYRQTLGQGPEFLTYFQNEAQLEKSRLLSDRFSAERPKGSFSTLEIQRTEQGDSAMYLCASSLAKDWETNEKLFFGSGTQLSVL.